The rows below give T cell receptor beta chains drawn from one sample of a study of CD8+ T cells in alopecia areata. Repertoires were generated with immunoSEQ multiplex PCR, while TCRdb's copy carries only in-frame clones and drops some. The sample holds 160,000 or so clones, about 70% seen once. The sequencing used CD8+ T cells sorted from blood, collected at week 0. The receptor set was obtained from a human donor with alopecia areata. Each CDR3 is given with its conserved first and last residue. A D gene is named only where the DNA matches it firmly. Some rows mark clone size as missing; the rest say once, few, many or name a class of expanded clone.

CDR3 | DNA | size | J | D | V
CASSQPLTGPGHGYTF | TGCGCCAGCAGCCAGCCCCTGACAGGTCCGGGTCATGGCTACACCTTC | . | TRBJ1-2 | . | TRBV4-1
CSVEAAQGNPYEQYF | TGCAGCGTTGAGGCCGCACAGGGGAATCCCTACGAGCAGTACTTC | . | TRBJ2-7 | TRBD1 | TRBV29-1
CSVGGLSYGYTF | TGCAGCGTCGGAGGGCTTAGCTATGGCTACACCTTC | . | TRBJ1-2 | . | TRBV29-1
CASSYSTGSQETQYF | TGTGCCAGCAGTTATTCCACAGGATCCCAAGAGACCCAGTACTTC | . | TRBJ2-5 | . | TRBV6-5
CASSIYGTESYNEQFF | TGCGCCAGCAGCATTTACGGGACAGAGTCCTACAATGAGCAGTTCTTC | . | TRBJ2-1 | TRBD1 | TRBV5-1
CASSPTRPLTGPSEKLFF | TGTGCCAGCAGCCCAACCAGACCATTGACAGGTCCTTCCGAAAAACTGTTTTTT | once | TRBJ1-4 | . | TRBV7-6
CASSSGQEWYEQYF | TGTGCCAGCAGTTCAGGACAGGAGTGGTACGAGCAGTACTTC | once | TRBJ2-7 | TRBD1 | TRBV27
CASSFPRDEQYF | TGCGCCAGCAGCTTCCCTCGGGACGAGCAGTACTTC | . | TRBJ2-7 | . | TRBV5-1
CASSYSTYSPLHF | TGTGCCAGCAGTTATTCTACCTATTCACCCCTCCACTTT | once | TRBJ1-6 | . | TRBV6-5
CASSPRGDTEAFF | TGCGCCAGCAGCCCCCGGGGGGACACTGAAGCTTTCTTT | few | TRBJ1-1 | . | TRBV5-1
CASSGDTDNEQFF | TGTGCCAGCAGCGGGGACACAGACAATGAGCAGTTCTTC | . | TRBJ2-1 | . | TRBV9
CASSSAHRAPGELFF | TGCGCCAGCAGCTCGGCCCACAGGGCTCCCGGGGAGCTGTTTTTT | . | TRBJ2-2 | . | TRBV5-1
CASRSTSGGLQETQYF | TGTGCCAGCAGGAGCACTAGCGGGGGGCTCCAAGAGACCCAGTACTTC | . | TRBJ2-5 | TRBD2 | TRBV7-9
CASSLAGGLDTQYF | TGTGCCAGCAGCCTAGCGGGGGGGCTAGATACGCAGTATTTT | few | TRBJ2-3 | TRBD2 | TRBV7-2
CASSLVGGGSTDTQYF | TGCGCCAGCAGCTTGGTCGGCGGGGGGAGCACAGATACGCAGTATTTT | . | TRBJ2-3 | TRBD2 | TRBV5-1
CASSYYPAYRVIAFF | TGTGCCAGCAGTTACTACCCAGCCTACAGGGTCATAGCTTTCTTT | few | TRBJ1-1 | . | TRBV6-5
CSAQAGSPQHF | TGCAGTGCCCAGGCGGGGTCCCCCCAGCATTTT | . | TRBJ1-5 | . | TRBV20-1
CASSQGPIDQPQHF | TGCGCCAGCAGCCAAGGACCGATAGATCAGCCCCAGCATTTT | . | TRBJ1-5 | . | TRBV4-1
CAWRTGQTYEQYF | TGTGCCTGGAGGACGGGACAGACCTACGAGCAGTACTTC | . | TRBJ2-7 | TRBD1 | TRBV30
CASSLRHQFTDTQYF | TGCGCCAGCAGCCTCAGGCACCAGTTCACAGATACGCAGTATTTT | few | TRBJ2-3 | . | TRBV5-1
CSVEEGQGPNTGELFF | TGCAGCGTTGAAGAAGGACAGGGACCCAACACCGGGGAGCTGTTTTTT | . | TRBJ2-2 | TRBD1 | TRBV29-1
CASSLALGGNQPQHF | TGTGCCAGCAGCTTAGCGCTTGGGGGCAATCAGCCCCAGCATTTT | once | TRBJ1-5 | . | TRBV7-6
CASSARTGPNTEAFF | TGTGCCAGCAGCGCCCGTACAGGGCCGAACACTGAAGCTTTCTTT | . | TRBJ1-1 | . | TRBV9
CASSEYNGRKNTEAFF | TGTGCCAGCAGTGAATATAATGGCAGAAAGAACACTGAAGCTTTCTTT | . | TRBJ1-1 | . | TRBV25-1
CASSYENTFTDTQYF | TGTGCCAGCAGTTACGAGAACACCTTCACAGATACGCAGTATTTT | . | TRBJ2-3 | . | TRBV6-5
CASSLEGAPTYEQYF | TGTGCCAGCAGCCTAGAGGGGGCCCCAACCTACGAGCAGTACTTC | few | TRBJ2-7 | TRBD1 | TRBV7-8
CASSPQGLTDEKLFF | TGTGCCAGCAGTCCACAGGGTCTTACTGATGAAAAACTGTTTTTT | . | TRBJ1-4 | . | TRBV27
CSVLTGKGFGYGYTF | TGCAGCGTTTTAACGGGCAAGGGGTTCGGCTATGGCTACACCTTC | few | TRBJ1-2 | . | TRBV29-1
CASSPPGFGGEKLFF | TGTGCCAGCAGCCCCCCCGGGTTCGGTGGTGAAAAACTGTTTTTT | . | TRBJ1-4 | . | TRBV9
CAWVPDLGHNEQFF | TGTGCCTGGGTCCCGGACCTTGGGCACAATGAGCAGTTCTTC | . | TRBJ2-1 | . | TRBV30
CASSDGGSLGTDTQYF | TGTGCCAGCAGCGACGGAGGGAGTCTGGGAACAGATACGCAGTATTTT | . | TRBJ2-3 | . | TRBV7-3
CASSLSPGGNQPQHF | TGTGCCAGCAGTTTATCCCCAGGGGGCAATCAGCCCCAGCATTTT | . | TRBJ1-5 | . | TRBV27
CASSQGHGSNQPQHF | TGTGCCAGCAGCCAGGGACACGGTAGCAATCAGCCCCAGCATTTT | few | TRBJ1-5 | . | TRBV7-9
CAWTVVNTEAFF | TGTGCCTGGACCGTCGTCAACACTGAAGCTTTCTTT | . | TRBJ1-1 | . | TRBV30
CASSETLGGYEQYF | TGTGCCAGCAGTGAGACACTGGGGGGCTACGAGCAGTACTTC | . | TRBJ2-7 | . | TRBV6-1
CASSPHDRAETQYF | TGTGCCAGCAGCCCTCACGACAGGGCAGAGACCCAGTACTTC | . | TRBJ2-5 | TRBD1 | TRBV25-1
CASSLGQRDYEQYF | TGTGCCAGCAGCTTAGGCCAGCGGGACTACGAGCAGTACTTC | . | TRBJ2-7 | TRBD2 | TRBV13
CAWTPDDGTQYF | TGTGCCTGGACCCCGGATGATGGTACGCAGTATTTT | . | TRBJ2-3 | . | TRBV30
CATGGEAQYF | TGTGCCACCGGGGGGGAGGCCCAGTACTTC | . | TRBJ2-5 | TRBD2 | TRBV2
CAWNRGAYGYTF | TGTGCCTGGAATCGGGGAGCCTATGGCTACACCTTC | once | TRBJ1-2 | . | TRBV30
CASSYLGQPFNEQFF | TGTGCCAGCAGTTACCTAGGTCAGCCCTTCAATGAGCAGTTCTTC | . | TRBJ2-1 | . | TRBV6-5
CASSQPIKGRTYGYTF | TGCGCCAGCAGCCAACCCATTAAGGGTAGGACCTATGGCTACACCTTC | . | TRBJ1-2 | . | TRBV4-1
CASSYSLDSLNTEAFF | TGTGCCAGCAGTTACTCGCTGGACAGTCTGAACACTGAAGCTTTCTTT | . | TRBJ1-1 | . | TRBV6-5
CAWRELGNEQFF | TGTGCCTGGAGGGAGCTAGGAAATGAGCAGTTCTTC | . | TRBJ2-1 | . | TRBV30
CASRSGQENNSPLHF | TGTGCCAGCAGATCGGGACAGGAAAATAATTCACCCCTCCACTTT | . | TRBJ1-6 | TRBD1 | TRBV7-9
CASSSSGGSPQETQYF | TGCGCCAGCAGCTCCTCAGGGGGCTCGCCTCAAGAGACCCAGTACTTC | . | TRBJ2-5 | TRBD1 | TRBV5-1
CASILANEQFF | TGTGCCAGCATCTTGGCCAATGAGCAGTTCTTC | . | TRBJ2-1 | . | TRBV2
CATSTNSRREGSRVTEAFF | TGTGCCACCAGCACCAACAGCAGGAGGGAAGGTAGTAGGGTAACTGAAGCTTTCTTT | . | TRBJ1-1 | . | TRBV15
CASSQGTGAFF | TGTGCCAGCAGCCAAGGGACCGGAGCTTTCTTT | . | TRBJ1-1 | . | TRBV14
CASSSLGTDTQYF | TGTGCCAGCAGCTCCCTGGGGACAGATACGCAGTATTTT | . | TRBJ2-3 | . | TRBV7-9
CASSEGGRVSDGYTF | TGTGCCAGCAGTGAAGGAGGCAGGGTGTCGGATGGCTACACCTTC | few | TRBJ1-2 | . | TRBV6-1